A selection of T cell receptor beta chains follows, all from one sample in a study of CD4 T cells in relation to SARS-CoV-2 and coronaviruses. These receptors are not linked to any known antigen. Data came from immunoSEQ multiplex PCR; TCRdb stores just in-frame clones and leaves some out. The sample holds 15,000 to 20,000 clones, around 80% seen once. Sequencing used CD4+ T cells from PBMCs, cultured in vitro. The receptors were gathered from a human donor in good health. Each CDR3 is given with its conserved first and last residue. A D gene is named only where the DNA matches it firmly. The size of a clone is reported for some rows only, either as once, few or many, or as a class for expanded clones.

>TRBV6-5|-|-|TRBJ1-2
TGTGCCAGCAGTTACATCGGGGGCGCTGACTATGGCTACACCTTC
CASSYIGGADYGYTF
>TRBV28|TRBD2|-|TRBJ2-7
TGTGCCAGCTCGTACGTAAGCGGGGGGGAGCAGTACTTC
CASSYVSGGEQYF
>TRBV3-1/TRBV3-2|TRBD1|-|TRBJ1-6
TGTGCCAGCACCCACAGGGGGCATCGTAGTTCACCCCTCCACTTT
CASTHRGHRSSPLHF
>TRBV2|-|-|TRBJ2-5
TGTGCCAGCAGTGGGAGCAGGGGAGAGACCCAGTACTTC
CASSGSRGETQYF
>TRBV29-1|-|-|TRBJ2-2
TGCAGCGCCCAGGGGGGCAGGGGCGACGACACCGGGGAGCTGTTTTTT
CSAQGGRGDDTGELFF
>TRBV11-3|TRBD2|-|TRBJ2-3
TGTGCCAGCAGCGAATCATCCGGGGGGATCACAGATACGCAGTATTTT
CASSESSGGITDTQYF
>TRBV5-4|TRBD1|once|TRBJ2-7
TGTGCCAGCAGCTTGCCCGGACAGGGGGCTTACGAGCAGTACTTC
CASSLPGQGAYEQYF
>TRBV28|-|-|TRBJ1-6
TGTGCCAGCAGTTTCGGGGGCGTGGGTAAAGGACCCCTCCACTTT
CASSFGGVGKGPLHF
>TRBV27|TRBD2|medium-sized|TRBJ2-7
TGTGCCAGCAATTTAAGCGGGAGGGGTCTACGGAAGCAGTACTTC
CASNLSGRGLRKQYF
>TRBV7-8|TRBD1|-|TRBJ2-7
TGTGCCAGCAGCTCGATTCGGACAGGGAATCCCTCCTACGAGCAGTACTTC
CASSSIRTGNPSYEQYF
>TRBV4-1|TRBD1|-|TRBJ2-2
TGCGCCAGCAGCTTAGACAGGGGACTTATAGGCACCGGGGAGCTGTTTTTT
CASSLDRGLIGTGELFF
>TRBV3-1/TRBV3-2|TRBD1|few|TRBJ1-1
TGTGCCAGCAGCCAAGCGACAGGGGACACTGAAGCTTTCTTT
CASSQATGDTEAFF
>TRBV5-4|TRBD1|few|TRBJ2-7
TGTGCCAGCAGCTCACCGGACAGGGGGCTCTACGAGCAGTACTTC
CASSSPDRGLYEQYF
>TRBV6-4|TRBD2|-|TRBJ2-2
TGTGCCAGCAGTGACACGGTGCGGGGGGACACCGGGGAGCTGTTTTTT
CASSDTVRGDTGELFF